Shown below are 29 T cell receptor beta chains from a single sample sequenced in a study of read filtering for tumor transcriptome and immune sequencing. This library used around 400 ng RNA and molecular barcoded adaptors spanning alpha/delta and beta/gamma chains. TCRdb called the reads again in MiXCR, with one record for every CDR3 protein. The table records some 40,000 distinct CDR3 sequences, roughly 15% of them present only once. Material: a population of CD138-negative cells sorted from bone marrow. These receptors all come from a donor aged 40 or over with multiple myeloma.

At least ten counts were recorded for this clonotype. The chain links TRBV5-1 to TRBJ2-7; 7 bases fit TRBD2. V shed 4 bases and J 1 base; nucleotides not matched to a gene: 5. CDR3 size: 14 residues. Germline V lookup: CDR1 SGHRS, CDR2 YFSETQ. As DNA, the CDR3 is TGCGCCAGCAGCGCTTGGGGGGGGTCCTACGAGCAGTACTTC. It is translated as CASSAWGGSYEQYF.

The chain employs TRBV6-2 or TRBV6-3 and TRBJ1-5; D possibly corresponds to TRBD1 (5 bases). CDR1 MNHEY and CDR2 SVGEGT come from the germline V gene. This CDR3 is built from 14 residues. Trimming took 5 bases from V and 3 from J, leaving 11 bases between them. The CDR3: CASSTGHNNQPQHF. For the CDR3, the DNA is TGTGCCAGCAGTACCGGACACAACAATCAGCCCCAGCATTTT.

The sample holds many counts of this clonotype. V usage is TRBV6-6 and J usage is TRBJ2-1, with 7 bases matching TRBD1. Germline values: CDR1 MNHNY, CDR2 SVGAGI (reference sequence). This CDR3 contains 15 residues. J gave up 2 bases and V 5 bases, and 6 bases lay outside the gene matches. The DNA of the CDR3 is TGTGCCAGCAGTATCTCCGGGACAGCCTACAATGAGCAGTTCTTC. Its translation: CASSISGTAYNEQFF.

There are many counts of this clonotype. V usage is TRBV7-2 and J usage is TRBJ2-5; 10 bases agree with TRBD1. Germline trimming cut 3 bases from V and 4 bases from J; bases unmatched to any gene: 2. Germline assignment: CDR1 SGHTA and CDR2 FQGNSA. The CDR3 has 14 residues. Here the CDR3 reads CASSFDRGRETQYF. The CDR3 DNA reads as TGTGCCAGCAGCTTTGACAGGGGGCGAGAGACCCAGTACTTC.

This clonotype came up many times. V gene TRBV28 combines with J gene TRBJ2-7, with 9 bases matching TRBD1. The CDR3 extends over 15 amino acids. V gave up 5 bases and J gave up 1 base; unmatched junction bases: 6. In germline, CDR1 is MDHEN, CDR2 SYDVKM. In DNA, the CDR3 is TGTGCCAGCAGTAGCGGACAGGGGAAGTCCTACGAGCAGTACTTC. Its protein product is CASSSGQGKSYEQYF.

The V and J genes are TRBV10-3 and TRBJ1-1; a weak D match, TRBD1 (5 bases). Germline V gene lookup returns CDR1 ENHRY and CDR2 SYGVKD. V was cut by 5 bases and J by 6 bases, with 10 bases left in between. This CDR3 is built from 12 residues. CDR3 DNA sequence: TGTGCCATCAGTCGGGACTCCTCTGAAGCTTTCTTT. Residues: CAISRDSSEAFF.

This clonotype was picked up many times. The rearrangement links TRBV12-3 or TRBV12-4 to TRBJ2-3; D gene uncertain. Trimming pared 4 bases from V and 9 bases from J, leaving 5 bases between. The CDR3 runs 10 residues. DNA for the CDR3: TGTGCCAGCAGTTATAAGACGCAGTATTTT. Its translation is CASSYKTQYF.

This clonotype was detected ten times or more. The V and J genes are TRBV4-1 and TRBJ1-5; no clear D gene. Germline V CDR1 and CDR2: MGHRA, YSYEKL. V lost 4 bases, J lost 2 bases, and 24 bases lay in between. The CDR3 has 19 residues. This CDR3 is CASSPRWGSLVIGNQPQHF. The CDR3 coding sequence is TGCGCCAGCAGCCCAAGATGGGGATCGTTGGTGATTGGCAATCAGCCCCAGCATTTT.

This clonotype was seen many times. An end of the junction differs from the germline gene, which may be a read error. This chain links TRBV28 with TRBJ1-4, with D possibly TRBD1 on 5 matching bases. The CDR3 is 18 amino acids. The germline V gene encodes CDR1 MDHEN and CDR2 SYDVKM. The CDR3 loop reads CASSLSLRVGGLREKPFF. In nucleotides, the CDR3 is TGTGCCAGCAGTTTATCCCTTAGAGTCGGGGGACTGAGAGAAAAACCGTTTTTT.

This clonotype was counted between two and nine times. This may come from a read error, since a much larger clone is one base off. V and J are TRBV28 and TRBJ2-3; D might be TRBD1 (6 bases). Between the trimmed V and J ends, which lost 4 bases and 2 bases, there was a span of 16 bases. Germline V gene lookup returns CDR1 MDHEN and CDR2 SYDVKM. This CDR3 is 16 amino acids long. CDR3 loop: CASSSDTDRFTDTQYF. As DNA, the CDR3 is TGTGCCAGCAGTTCCGACACGGACAGATTCACAGATACGCAGTATTTT.

Ten or more counts support this clonotype. This chain connects TRBV18 to TRBJ1-4; 8 bases agree with TRBD1. The CDR3 extends over 15 amino acids. The V and J ends lost 3 bases and 5 bases, in that order; junction bases with no gene match: 5. Germline V gives CDR1 KGHSH, CDR2 LQKENI. This chain's CDR3 is CASSPGQGRNEKLFF. The DNA of the CDR3 is TGTGCCAGCTCACCCGGACAGGGTCGAAATGAAAAACTGTTTTTT.

Many counts were recorded for this clonotype. The chain couples TRBV5-1 to TRBJ2-6; D not resolved. There are 16 residues in the CDR3. Germline V CDR1 and CDR2: SGHRS, YFSETQ. Trimming took off 4 bases at V and 1 base at J, with 12 bases between the two ends. CDR3 residues: CASSREGSSGANVLTF. CDR3 bases: TGCGCCAGCAGCCGTGAAGGGTCATCTGGGGCCAACGTCCTGACTTTC.

V usage is TRBV29-1 and J usage is TRBJ2-7; TRBD1 is a possible D gene (6 bases). The CDR3 is 13 residues long. Germline V gene lookup returns CDR1 SQVTM and CDR2 ANQGSEA. The V end lost 1 base, the J end lost 2 bases, and 9 bases lay between the germline ends. The CDR3: CSVEATGPYEQYF. CDR3 nucleotide sequence: TGCAGCGTTGAAGCGACAGGCCCCTACGAGCAGTACTTC.

This clonotype was picked up many times. The V gene is TRBV6-6, the J gene TRBJ2-1; possible D gene TRBD2, 5 bases. V shed 6 bases and J shed 9 bases, with 15 bases lying between them. The V gene's germline CDR1 is MNHNY and CDR2 SVGAGI (reference sequence). This CDR3 is 13 amino acids long. DNA of the CDR3: TGTGCCAGCAGCCAACCCCCAGCGGTTGAGCAGTTCTTC. Translating gives CASSQPPAVEQFF.

The sample holds many counts of this clonotype. This chain links TRBV28 with TRBJ1-2; TRBD1 might be the D (6 bases). The V end lost 7 bases, the J end lost 2 bases, and 14 bases lay between the germline ends. CDR3 length: 14 amino acids. CDR1 and CDR2 (germline): MDHEN, SYDVKM. CDR3 coding DNA: TGTGCCAGCACCCGGACAGAGCGAAACTATGGCTACACCTTC. This gives the protein CASTRTERNYGYTF.

This clonotype was detected many times. This chain links TRBV5-4 with TRBJ2-7; 10 positions match TRBD1. Germline assignment: CDR1 SGHNT and CDR2 YYREEE (reference sequence). V dropped 4 bases and J dropped 2; count of bases not matched to a gene: 6. This CDR3 is 15 amino acids long. The CDR3, as DNA: TGTGCCAGCAGCGGAGGGGACAGGGGCCCCTACGAGCAGTACTTC. Translation: CASSGGDRGPYEQYF.

The chain recombines TRBV18 with TRBJ2-2; D is ambiguous. Germline lookup yields CDR1 KGHSH and CDR2 LQKENI. V was shortened by 2 bases and J by 6 bases, with 4 bases between the two germline ends. The CDR3 sequence is 12 residues long. The CDR3: CASSPSPGELFF. CDR3 DNA sequence: TGTGCCAGCTCACCAAGTCCCGGGGAGCTGTTTTTT.

The gene calls are TRBV6-5 and TRBJ1-6; unclear D gene. The CDR3 extends over 17 amino acids. V was trimmed by 2 bases and J by 11 bases, leaving 22 bases between them. Germline values: CDR1 MNHEY, CDR2 SVGAGI. CDR3 residues: CASSYGPPGRGRPPLHF. CDR3 sequence (DNA): TGTGCCAGCAGTTACGGTCCTCCCGGACGCGGGAGGCCACCCCTCCACTTT.

This clonotype was counted many times. The chain links TRBV20-1 to TRBJ1-2; D is unclear. Germline values: CDR1 DFQATT, CDR2 SNEGSKA (reference sequence). Between the trimmed V and J ends, which lost 5 bases and 6 bases, there was a span of 7 bases. The CDR3 is 10 residues long. CDR3 protein: CSAPTNGYTF. CDR3 DNA sequence: TGCAGTGCTCCTACCAATGGCTACACCTTC.

The sample holds many counts of this clonotype. The CDR3 DNA reads TGCGCCAGCAGCTTCACGGTGGGACAGATGAACACTGAAGCTTTCTTT. It encodes CASSFTVGQMNTEAFF. The V and J genes are TRBV5-1 and TRBJ1-1, with 7 bases fitting TRBD1. Germline CDR1 and CDR2: SGHRS and YFSETQ. V lost 2 bases to trimming and J lost 0 bases; unmatched junction nucleotides: 7. There are 16 residues in the CDR3.

Notes on this clonotype: Possible read error: a much larger clone is one base away. The V and J genes are TRBV5-1 and TRBJ2-1, with D possibly matching TRBD1 (6 bases). There are 12 residues in the CDR3. The germline V gene has CDR1 SGHRS and CDR2 YFSETQ. With 4 bases removed from V and 12 bases from J, the gap between germline ends came to 14 bases. The CDR3 loop reads CASSLQGPGQFF. DNA for the CDR3: TGCGCCAGCAGCCTACAGGGACCTGGGCAGTTCTTC.

The table lists this clonotype with many counts. This chain joins TRBV7-6 and TRBJ1-4, with 7 nucleotides matching TRBD1. Germline V gene data show CDR1 as SGHVS and CDR2 as FNYEAQ. The CDR3 length is 13 residues. V dropped 2 bases and J dropped 14; count of bases not matched to a gene: 8. The CDR3 DNA follows: TGTGCCAGCAGCTTACAGGAGACAGGGCGGCTGTTTTTT. It specifies CASSLQETGRLFF.

The J gene is TRBJ1-5, the V gene TRBV2; D perhaps matches TRBD1 (5 bases). Trimming stripped 8 bases from V and 1 base from J, with 15 bases between. The CDR3 is 15 residues long. The germline gives CDR1 SNHLY, CDR2 FYNNEI. The CDR3 DNA sequence: TGTGCCAGCGGAAAAATGGGGGGGAGCAATCAGCCCCAGCATTTT. Encoded protein: CASGKMGGSNQPQHF.

About this clonotype: Given a far larger clone just one base away, this is likely a sequencing read error. The CDR3 nucleotides read TGTACCAGCAGCTTAGAACGGGGCCCCTACAATGAGCAGTTCTTC. Translated: CTSSLERGPYNEQFF. The chain uses TRBV11-2 and TRBJ2-1; either TRBD1 or TRBD2 may supply D (5 bases each). Germline V gene sequence: CDR1 SGHAT, CDR2 FQNNGV. There are 15 residues in the CDR3. Full variable domain (remainder filled in from reference TRBV11-2 and TRBJ2-1): EAGVAQSPRYKIIEKRQSVAFWCNPISGHATLYWYQQILGQGPKLLIQFQNNGVVDDSQLPKDRFSAERLKGVDSTLKIQPAKLEDSAVYLCTSSLERGPYNEQFFGPGTRLTVL.

This clonotype was recorded many times. The chain links TRBV4-1 to TRBJ1-6; no firm D call. The CDR3 spans 19 residues. The V gene's germline CDR1 is MGHRA and CDR2 YSYEKL. V shed 0 bases and J shed 8 bases, with 23 bases lying between them. The CDR3 DNA follows: TGCGCCAGCAGCCAAGAGGGTGCGCCTCAAATTAACCTCGATTCACCCCTCCACTTT. Its translation is CASSQEGAPQINLDSPLHF.

This clonotype occurred a few times. A clone one base away is much larger, so this may be a read error. The chain couples TRBV6-6 to TRBJ1-4; weak D call: TRBD1 (5 bases). This CDR3 comprises 15 residues. Germline V gene sequence: CDR1 MNHNY, CDR2 SVGAGI (reference sequence). CDR3 protein: CASSSHQQGRERLFF. The CDR3 region has the DNA TGTGCCAGCAGTTCCCACCAGCAGGGTCGTGAAAGACTGTTTTTT.

This clonotype appeared many times. V and J are TRBV9 and TRBJ1-1; D remains unclear. V dropped 0 bases and J dropped 5 bases, with 11 bases sitting between them. The CDR3 runs to 14 residues. In germline, CDR1 is SGDLS, CDR2 YYNGEE. CDR3 loop: CASSVAPSVTEAFF. CDR3 nucleotides: TGTGCCAGCAGCGTAGCTCCATCGGTAACTGAAGCTTTCTTT.

This clonotype was observed a few times. The CDR3 DNA reads as TGTGCCAGCAGCTCTAGGGGGGGGGATGGCTACACCTTC. Its protein is CASSSRGGDGYTF. The rearrangement links TRBV7-2 to TRBJ1-2, with D possibly TRBD1 on 6 matching bases. This CDR3 contains 13 residues. Germline V gene sequence: CDR1 SGHTA, CDR2 FQGNSA. V gave up 4 bases and J gave up 6 bases, with 12 bases separating them.

With respect to this clonotype: This probably arose from a read error, given a far larger clone one base away. This chain connects TRBV6-6 to TRBJ1-1, with D possibly matching TRBD1 (5 bases). CDR1 is MNHNY and CDR2 is SVGAGI in the germline V gene (reference sequence). The CDR3 consists of 13 residues. The CDR3 region is CASGYSGGTEAFF. In DNA, the CDR3 is TGTGCCAGCGGTTACTCGGGGGGCACTGAAGCTTTCTTT.